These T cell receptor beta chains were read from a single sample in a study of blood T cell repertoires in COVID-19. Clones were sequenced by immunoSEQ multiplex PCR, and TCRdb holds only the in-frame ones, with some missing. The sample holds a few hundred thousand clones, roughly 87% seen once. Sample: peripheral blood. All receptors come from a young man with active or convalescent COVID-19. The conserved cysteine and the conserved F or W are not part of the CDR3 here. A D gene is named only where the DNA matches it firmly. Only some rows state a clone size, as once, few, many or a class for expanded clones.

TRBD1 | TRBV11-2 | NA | ASSLKGAGTDTQY
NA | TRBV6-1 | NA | ASSEGNRNTEAF
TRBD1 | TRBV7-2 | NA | ASSSRDRQTYEQY
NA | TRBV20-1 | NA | SASQPQH
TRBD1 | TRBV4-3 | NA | ASSQGPATGSSVNEQF
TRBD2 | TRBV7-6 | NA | ASSLGGLALYNEQF
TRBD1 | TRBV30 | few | AWSGDRGNEKLF
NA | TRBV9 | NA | ASSVGPGNENTIY
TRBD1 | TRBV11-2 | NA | ASSLGQGTYEQY
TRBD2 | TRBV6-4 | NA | ASSDSGGAYNEQF
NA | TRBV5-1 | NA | ASLLDLSTDTQY
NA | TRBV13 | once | ASSLDRKQETQY
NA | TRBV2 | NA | ASSARGTTSGNTIY
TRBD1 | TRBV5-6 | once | ASSWTGQGIGEAF
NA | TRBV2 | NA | ASSVGQGFSGNTIY
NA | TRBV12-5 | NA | ASGLVRGSGPEQY
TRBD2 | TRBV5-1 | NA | ASMLAGGYEQY
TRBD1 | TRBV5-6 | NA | ASSLEDRSNSPLH
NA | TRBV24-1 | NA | ATSAPANNQPQH
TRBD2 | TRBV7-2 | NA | ASRRIKTSGSSDTQY
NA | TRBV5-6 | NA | ASSPPVGKYNEQF
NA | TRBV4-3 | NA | ASSQGLGLSNQPQH
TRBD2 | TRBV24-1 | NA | ATSEGGLQNEQF
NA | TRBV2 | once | ASSEGRPGIQY
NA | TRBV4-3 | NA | ASSLGRGNYGYT
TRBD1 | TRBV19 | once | ASSTTGGLRSQPQH
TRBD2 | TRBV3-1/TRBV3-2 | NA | ASTKSGIYTDTQY
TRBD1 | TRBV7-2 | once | ASSIPDRAYTEAF
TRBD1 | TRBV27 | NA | ASSIGTGGEQY
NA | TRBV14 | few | ASSQVGTISEQY
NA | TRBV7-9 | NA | ASSPLEKLF
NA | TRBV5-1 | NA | ASSLVAGAREKLF
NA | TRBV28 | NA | ASAGVGQGNTEAF
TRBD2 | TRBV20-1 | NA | SASGTSGRRAYEQY
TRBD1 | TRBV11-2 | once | ASSLGQGTGEQY
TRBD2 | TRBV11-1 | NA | ASSPPGTSGNEQF